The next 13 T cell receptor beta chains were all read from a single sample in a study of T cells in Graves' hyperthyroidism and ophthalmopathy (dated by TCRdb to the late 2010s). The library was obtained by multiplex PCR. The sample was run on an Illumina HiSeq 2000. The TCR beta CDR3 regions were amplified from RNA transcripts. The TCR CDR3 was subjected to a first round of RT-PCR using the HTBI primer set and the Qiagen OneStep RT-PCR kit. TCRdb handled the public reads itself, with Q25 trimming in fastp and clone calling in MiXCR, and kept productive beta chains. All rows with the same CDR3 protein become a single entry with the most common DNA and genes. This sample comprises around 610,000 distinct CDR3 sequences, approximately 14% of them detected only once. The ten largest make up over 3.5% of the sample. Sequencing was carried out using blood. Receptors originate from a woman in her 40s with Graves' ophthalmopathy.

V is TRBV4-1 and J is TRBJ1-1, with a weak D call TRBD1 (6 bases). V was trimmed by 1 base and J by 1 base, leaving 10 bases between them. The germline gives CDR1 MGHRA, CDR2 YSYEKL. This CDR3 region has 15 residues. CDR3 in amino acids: CASSQVFRGNTEAFF. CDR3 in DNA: TGCGCCAGCAGCCAAGTTTTCAGGGGGAACACTGAAGCTTTCTTT.

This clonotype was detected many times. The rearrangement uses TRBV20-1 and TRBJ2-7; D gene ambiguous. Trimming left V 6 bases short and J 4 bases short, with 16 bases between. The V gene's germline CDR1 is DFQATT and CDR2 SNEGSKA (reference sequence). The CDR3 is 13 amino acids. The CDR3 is CSAADRSGYEQYF. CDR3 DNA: TGCAGTGCCGCCGATCGGAGTGGGTACGAGCAGTACTTC.

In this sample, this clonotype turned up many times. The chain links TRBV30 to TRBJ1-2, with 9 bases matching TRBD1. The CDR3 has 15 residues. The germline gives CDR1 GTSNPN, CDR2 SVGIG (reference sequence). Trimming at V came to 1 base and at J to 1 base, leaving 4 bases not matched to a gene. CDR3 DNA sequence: TGTGCCTGGAGTGCGGACAGGGGACATAACTATGGCTACACCTTC. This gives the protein CAWSADRGHNYGYTF. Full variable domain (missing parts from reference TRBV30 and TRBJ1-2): SQTIHQWPATLVQPVGSPLSLECTVEGTSNPNLYWYRQAAGRGLQLLFYSVGIGQISSEVPQNLSASRPQDRQFILSSKKLLLSDSGFYLCAWSADRGHNYGYTFGSGTRLTVV.

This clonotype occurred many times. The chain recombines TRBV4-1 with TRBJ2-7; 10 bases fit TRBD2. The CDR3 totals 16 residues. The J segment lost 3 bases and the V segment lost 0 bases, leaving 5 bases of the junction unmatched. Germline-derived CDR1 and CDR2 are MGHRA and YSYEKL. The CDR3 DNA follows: TGCGCCAGCAGCCAAGATTCGACTAGCGGGTTCTACGAGCAGTACTTC. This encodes CASSQDSTSGFYEQYF.

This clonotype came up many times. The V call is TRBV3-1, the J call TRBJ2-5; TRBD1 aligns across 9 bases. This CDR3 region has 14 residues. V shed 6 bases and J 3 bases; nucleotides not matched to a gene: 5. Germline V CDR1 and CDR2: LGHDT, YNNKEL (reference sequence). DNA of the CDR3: TGTGCCAGCAGGAGGACAGGGGAGGAAGAGACCCAGTACTTC. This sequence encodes CASRRTGEEETQYF.

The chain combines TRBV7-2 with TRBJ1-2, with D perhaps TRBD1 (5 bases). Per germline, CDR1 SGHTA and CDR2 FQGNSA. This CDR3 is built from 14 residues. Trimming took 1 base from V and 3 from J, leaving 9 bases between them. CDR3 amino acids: CASSLVSRDYGYTF. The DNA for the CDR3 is TGTGCCAGCAGCTTAGTATCCAGGGACTATGGCTACACCTTC.

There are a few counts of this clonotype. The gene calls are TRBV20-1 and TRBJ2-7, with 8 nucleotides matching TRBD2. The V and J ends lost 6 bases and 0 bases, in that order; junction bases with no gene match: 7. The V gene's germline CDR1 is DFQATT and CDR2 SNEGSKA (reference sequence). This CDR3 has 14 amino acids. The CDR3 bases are TGCAGTGCCAGGACTAGCAGGAGCTCCTACGAGCAGTACTTC. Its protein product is CSARTSRSSYEQYF.

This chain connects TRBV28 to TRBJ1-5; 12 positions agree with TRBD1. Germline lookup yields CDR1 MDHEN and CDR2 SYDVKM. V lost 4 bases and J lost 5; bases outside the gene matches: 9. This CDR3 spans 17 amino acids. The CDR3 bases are TGTGCCAGCAGTTCCTACTCCGGGACAGGGGGCTATCAGCCCCAGCATTTT. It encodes CASSSYSGTGGYQPQHF.

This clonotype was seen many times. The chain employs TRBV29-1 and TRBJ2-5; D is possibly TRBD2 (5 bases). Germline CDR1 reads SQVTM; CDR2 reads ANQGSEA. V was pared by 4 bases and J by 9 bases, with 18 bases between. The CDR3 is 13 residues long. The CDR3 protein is CSVATNPSRAQYF. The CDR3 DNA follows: TGCAGCGTTGCAACAAATCCATCGAGGGCCCAGTACTTC.

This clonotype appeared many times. CDR3 DNA sequence: TGTGCCAGCCGGGACAACAATCAGCCCCAGCATTTT. Its translation: CASRDNNQPQHF. The rearrangement joins TRBV6-5 to TRBJ1-5; D may be TRBD1 (6 bases). This CDR3 is built from 12 residues. From germline, CDR1 is MNHEY and CDR2 SVGAGI. The V end was cut by 8 bases, the J end by 3 bases, with 8 bases between.

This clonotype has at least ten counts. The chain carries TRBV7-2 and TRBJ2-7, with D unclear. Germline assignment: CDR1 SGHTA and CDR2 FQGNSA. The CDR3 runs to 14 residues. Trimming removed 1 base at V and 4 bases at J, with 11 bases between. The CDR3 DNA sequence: TGTGCCAGCAGCTTAGACGTACAGATATACGAGCAGTACTTC. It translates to CASSLDVQIYEQYF.

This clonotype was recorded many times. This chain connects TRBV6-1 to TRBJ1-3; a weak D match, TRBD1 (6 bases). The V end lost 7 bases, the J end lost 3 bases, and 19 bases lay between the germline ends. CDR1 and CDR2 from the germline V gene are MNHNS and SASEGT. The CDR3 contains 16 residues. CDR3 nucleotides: TGTGCCAGCACCGAAGGGGGGGTTAGTTTTGGAAACACCATATATTTT. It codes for CASTEGGVSFGNTIYF.

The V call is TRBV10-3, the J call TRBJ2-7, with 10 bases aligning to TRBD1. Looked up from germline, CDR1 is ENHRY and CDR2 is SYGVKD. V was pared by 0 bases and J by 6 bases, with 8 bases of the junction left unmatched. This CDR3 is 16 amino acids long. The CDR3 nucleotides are TGTGCCATCAGTGAGTCGACGGGGACAGGGGTCTCCGAGCAGTACTTC. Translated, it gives CAISESTGTGVSEQYF.